This T cell receptor beta chain was profiled in a study of cytomegalovirus exposure and HLA in healthy donors. Study-level background: Earlier results showed approximately 120 million unique TCR beta sequences derived from some 180 million T cells.

Use of 60 Vbeta and 13 Jbeta primers characterized the PCR. Here immunoSEQ multiplex PCR was the method, and the copy in TCRdb shows in-frame clones only, minus some. Here the sample spans 130,000 or so clones, 70% to 80% being singletons. V dropped 5 bases and J dropped 1 base, with 6 bases sitting between them. The CDR3 contains 12 residues. Germline CDR1 reads SGHKS; CDR2 reads YYEKEE (reference sequence). Study results and limitations: In a later analysis, TCR beta V- and J-gene trimming showed a link to a missense DCLRE1C variant. Among the sequence variants, a highly shared cluster was likely an artifact of sequencing. Presence/absence analyses assumed roughly uniform sequencing depth across donors.

Regarding this clone: Antigen unknown.

Sequences were obtained from PBMCs. This receptor was obtained from a woman aged 55 to 70 in good health and CMV-seronegative. This chain joins TRBV5-5 and TRBJ2-5; D gene ambiguous. CDR3 amino acids: CASRSVQETQYF. CDR3 nucleotide sequence: TGTGCCAGCAGGTCTGTCCAAGAGACCCAGTACTTC.